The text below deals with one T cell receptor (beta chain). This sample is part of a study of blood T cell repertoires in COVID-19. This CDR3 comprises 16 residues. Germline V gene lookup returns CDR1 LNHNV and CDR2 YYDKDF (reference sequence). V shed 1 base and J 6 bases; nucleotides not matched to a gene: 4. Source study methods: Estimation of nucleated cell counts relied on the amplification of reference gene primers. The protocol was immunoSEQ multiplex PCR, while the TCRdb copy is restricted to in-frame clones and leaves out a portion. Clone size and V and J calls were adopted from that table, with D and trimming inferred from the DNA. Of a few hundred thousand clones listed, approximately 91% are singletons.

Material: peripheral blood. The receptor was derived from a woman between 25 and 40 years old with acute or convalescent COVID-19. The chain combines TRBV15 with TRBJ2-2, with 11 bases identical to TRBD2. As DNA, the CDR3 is TGTGCCACCAGCAGAGGACTAGCGGGAAAATCCGGGGAGCTGTTTTTT. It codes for CATSRGLAGKSGELFF.